These 30 T cell receptor beta chains were sequenced from one sample in a study of cytomegalovirus exposure and HLA in healthy donors. 60 Vbeta and 13 Jbeta primers were used in PCR. The repertoire was sequenced with immunoSEQ multiplex PCR; TCRdb's copy has only in-frame clones and lacks some. The repertoire holds approximately 160,000 clones, with roughly four fifths as singletons. The sequenced sample consisted of PBMCs. The source is a man between 45 and 60 years old in good health and CMV-seropositive.

V is TRBV6-1 and J is TRBJ2-1, with D unresolved. Trimming cost V 1 base and J 12 bases, with 7 bases left between them. Per the germline V gene, CDR1 is MNHNS and CDR2 is SASEGT. The CDR3 extends over 11 amino acids. The CDR3 DNA follows: TGTGCCAGCAGTGAAGGCCTAGGGCAGTTCTTC. This gives the protein CASSEGLGQFF.

This chain links TRBV21-1 with TRBJ2-7; TRBD2 is taken as the D call from the table, unchecked against the DNA. TRBV21-1 is a documented pseudogene. This CDR3 has 16 amino acids. CDR3 bases: TGTGCCAGCAGCAAACTGAGGACTCCCCCGACTTACGAGCAGTACTTC. Translation gives CASSKLRTPPTYEQYF.

The V and J genes are TRBV7-3 and TRBJ2-3; 8 bases fit TRBD2. This CDR3 has 15 residues. Germline V gene data show CDR1 as SGHTA and CDR2 as FQGTGA. Trimming took 5 bases from V and 3 from J; bases not matched to a gene: 7. The CDR3 DNA sequence: TGTGCCAGCAGCGGCGGGGGGTTTGGTACAGATACGCAGTATTTT. Protein sequence: CASSGGGFGTDTQYF.

This chain links TRBV6-5 with TRBJ1-2; D might be TRBD1 (6 bases). The length of the CDR3 is 13 residues. With 6 bases removed from V and 0 bases from J, the gap between germline ends came to 8 bases. Germline V gives CDR1 MNHEY, CDR2 SVGAGI. CDR3 bases: TGTGCCAGCAGCCGGACAGCTAACTATGGCTACACCTTC. Amino acids: CASSRTANYGYTF.

The genes are TRBV7-2 and TRBJ1-6, with 10 bases that match TRBD1. Germline trimming cut 5 bases from V and 6 bases from J; bases unmatched to any gene: 4. The CDR3 covers 15 residues. CDR1 and CDR2 (germline): SGHTA, FQGNSA. The CDR3 spells CASSAGTGVNSPLHF. CDR3 nucleotide sequence: TGTGCCAGCAGCGCCGGGACAGGGGTTAATTCACCCCTCCACTTT.

The V gene is TRBV18, the J gene TRBJ1-5, with D possibly being TRBD1 (6 bases). Germline CDR1 and CDR2: KGHSH and LQKENI. This CDR3 is 14 amino acids long. V shed 2 bases and J shed 5 bases, with 10 bases lying between them. The CDR3 reads CASSPAGDHQPQHF. In DNA, the CDR3 is TGTGCCAGCTCACCAGCAGGGGACCATCAGCCCCAGCATTTT.

CDR3 region: CASSSPDSGGTGPFNNEQFF. In nucleotides, the CDR3 is TGCGCCAGCAGCTCACCAGACTCAGGAGGGACAGGTCCTTTTAACAATGAGCAGTTCTTC. The V gene is TRBV5-1, the J gene TRBJ2-1, with TRBD1 matching 8 bases. V lost 3 bases, J lost 5 bases, and 22 bases stayed unmatched. Per germline, CDR1 SGHRS and CDR2 YFSETQ. The CDR3 has 20 residues.

The chain links TRBV7-9 to TRBJ1-2; D call uncertain. CDR1 and CDR2 (germline): SEHNR, FQNEAQ (reference sequence). CDR3 size: 15 residues. The V end was cut by 2 bases, the J end by 5 bases, with 15 bases between. The CDR3 reads CASSLLGVIAYGYTF. DNA for the CDR3: TGTGCCAGCAGCTTACTTGGGGTGATAGCGTATGGCTACACCTTC.

This chain joins TRBV7-7 and TRBJ2-5, with D unresolved. Germline lookup yields CDR1 SSHAT and CDR2 FNYEAQ (reference sequence). CDR3 length: 12 residues. Trimming removed 4 bases from V and 2 bases from J, with 5 bases in between. The CDR3 is CASSSEQETQYF. Here the CDR3 DNA reads TGTGCCAGCAGCTCGGAGCAAGAGACCCAGTACTTC.

This clone has just one count. The genes are TRBV28 and TRBJ2-7; 12 positions match TRBD1. The junction had 11 bases not matched to a gene; V was cut back by 7 bases and J by 7 bases. Germline lookup yields CDR1 MDHEN and CDR2 SYDVKM. The CDR3 is 15 amino acids. The CDR3 is CASNGGGQGAREQYF. CDR3 nucleotide sequence: TGTGCCAGCAACGGGGGGGGACAGGGGGCCCGAGAGCAGTACTTC. Complete variable domain (other parts from reference TRBV28 and TRBJ2-7): DVKVTQSSRYLVKRTGEKVFLECVQDMDHENMFWYRQDPGLGLRLIYFSYDVKMKEKGDIPEGYSVSREKKERFSLILESASTNQTSMYLCASNGGGQGAREQYFGPGTRLTVT.

CDR3 region: CASSQDRGTGYSPLHF. For the CDR3, the DNA is TGTGCCAGCAGCCAAGATAGGGGGACAGGATATTCACCCCTCCACTTT. The chain couples TRBV14 to TRBJ1-6; TRBD1 aligns across 8 bases. The germline V gene has CDR1 SGHDN and CDR2 FVKESK. The CDR3 runs 16 residues. V was clipped by 0 bases and J by 8 bases; unmatched bases: 6.

This chain joins TRBV5-1 and TRBJ2-7; D possibly corresponds to TRBD1 (5 bases). V was shortened by 5 bases and J by 1 base, with 19 bases between the two germline ends. Germline-derived CDR1 and CDR2 are SGHRS and YFSETQ. The CDR3 totals 16 residues. The CDR3 region has the DNA TGCGCCAGCAGTGGTCCCGTTAGGGGTAATTCCTACGAGCAGTACTTC. Its translation: CASSGPVRGNSYEQYF.

The chain employs TRBV5-1 and TRBJ2-1; TRBD2 aligns across 9 bases. The CDR3 runs 14 residues. The germline V gene encodes CDR1 SGHRS and CDR2 YFSETQ. With 7 bases clipped from V and 7 bases from J, the junction kept 9 bases outside the gene matches. The chain's CDR3 is CASGDSGGLNEQFF. As DNA, the CDR3 is TGCGCCAGCGGGGATAGCGGGGGCCTTAATGAGCAGTTCTTC.

V and J are TRBV28 and TRBJ1-3; D might be TRBD1 (5 bases). Trimming shortened V by 5 bases and J by 4 bases, and 15 bases separated the two germline ends. The CDR3 is 15 residues long. CDR1 is MDHEN, CDR2 SYDVKM, per germline. DNA of the CDR3: TGTGCCAGCAGTATTCAGGGCTCATCCGGAAACACCATATATTTT. This codes for CASSIQGSSGNTIYF.

The chain joins TRBV5-5 to TRBJ1-3, with D perhaps matching TRBD1 (6 bases). Looked up from germline, CDR1 is SGHKS and CDR2 is YYEKEE (reference sequence). Trimming pared 0 bases from V and 0 bases from J, leaving 7 bases between. The CDR3 is made up of 15 amino acids. DNA of the CDR3: TGTGCCAGCAGCTTGGCGGACAGCTCTGGAAACACCATATATTTT. Residues: CASSLADSSGNTIYF.

The J gene is TRBJ1-1, the V gene TRBV7-9, with 11 bases lining up with TRBD1. Germline V gene lookup returns CDR1 SEHNR and CDR2 FQNEAQ (reference sequence). V was clipped by 3 bases and J by 4 bases; unmatched bases: 4. The CDR3 consists of 15 residues. The chain's CDR3 is CASSLDRGLGTEAFF. The DNA of the CDR3 is TGTGCCAGCAGCTTGGACAGGGGGCTCGGCACTGAAGCTTTCTTT.

This chain links TRBV7-9 with TRBJ2-5, with no clear D. Germline values: CDR1 SEHNR, CDR2 FQNEAQ (reference sequence). V was clipped by 5 bases and J by 3 bases, with 4 bases between them. The CDR3 spans 11 residues. In DNA, the CDR3 is TGTGCCAGCAGCCCAAAAGAGACCCAGTACTTC. Translation: CASSPKETQYF.

This chain joins TRBV9 and TRBJ2-3; TRBD2 matches 7 bases. The germline gives CDR1 SGDLS, CDR2 YYNGEE. The CDR3 length is 15 residues. V lost 4 bases, J lost 4 bases, and 9 bases stayed unmatched. The DNA of the CDR3 is TGTGCCAGCAGCATCAGACTAGCAGCCCCAGATACGCAGTATTTT. Translated, it gives CASSIRLAAPDTQYF.

The chain has TRBV7-9 and TRBJ1-1, with TRBD1 as a possible D gene (6 bases). This CDR3 contains 13 residues. Germline V lookup: CDR1 SEHNR, CDR2 FQNEAQ (reference sequence). Trimming pared 1 base from V and 5 bases from J, leaving 8 bases between. The CDR3 DNA reads as TGTGCCAGCAGCTTAGAACAGGGAACTGAAGCTTTCTTT. Translation gives CASSLEQGTEAFF.

V usage is TRBV5-1 and J usage is TRBJ2-1; D is unclear. Germline V CDR1 and CDR2: SGHRS, YFSETQ. The V gene lost 1 base and the J gene lost 9 bases, with 8 bases spanning the gap. The CDR3 has 12 amino acids. As DNA, the CDR3 is TGCGCCAGCAGCTTGTATTCTCTTGAGCAGTTCTTC. It translates to CASSLYSLEQFF.

This rearrangement joins TRBV9 to TRBJ2-3; D may be TRBD2 (5 bases). Germline V lookup: CDR1 SGDLS, CDR2 YYNGEE. V lost 3 bases and J lost 2, with 7 bases in between. The CDR3 totals 13 residues. The DNA for the CDR3 is TGTGCCAGCAGCGCCGGACTCACAGATACGCAGTATTTT. Protein sequence: CASSAGLTDTQYF.

This clone was counted only a few times. This chain joins TRBV28 and TRBJ2-7, with 10 nucleotides matching TRBD1. This CDR3 spans 15 amino acids. CDR1 is MDHEN, CDR2 SYDVKM, per germline. Trimming at V came to 4 bases and at J to 2 bases, leaving 5 bases not matched to a gene. The CDR3 sequence is CASSYRDRGTYEQYF. The CDR3 nucleotides read TGTGCCAGCAGTTACCGGGACAGGGGTACCTACGAGCAGTACTTC.

The V call is TRBV11-2, the J call TRBJ2-6, with 8 bases that match TRBD1. Germline CDR1 reads SGHAT; CDR2 reads FQNNGV. After removal of 5 bases from V and 0 bases from J, the junction contained 6 bases not matched to a gene. The CDR3 has 17 amino acids. CDR3 in amino acids: CASSHRGYDSGANVLTF. DNA of the CDR3: TGTGCCAGCAGCCACAGGGGGTACGACTCTGGGGCCAACGTCCTGACTTTC.

The chain links TRBV27 to TRBJ1-5, with D unresolved. This CDR3 comprises 13 residues. Looked up from germline, CDR1 is MNHEY and CDR2 is SMNVEV (reference sequence). The V and J ends lost 5 bases and 2 bases respectively, with 7 bases between them. In DNA form, the CDR3 reads TGTGCCAGCAGTCCGCGGGGCAATCAGCCCCAGCATTTT. It specifies CASSPRGNQPQHF.

This chain's CDR3 is CASSLPGQGNQPQHF. Here the CDR3 DNA reads TGTGCCAGCAGCTTACCCGGACAGGGCAATCAGCCCCAGCATTTT. The genes are TRBV7-2 and TRBJ1-5; TRBD1 agrees at 7 bases. The CDR3 extends over 15 amino acids. Trimming at V came to 2 bases and at J to 2 bases, leaving 3 bases not matched to a gene. Germline lookup yields CDR1 SGHTA and CDR2 FQGNSA.

The chain employs TRBV5-1 and TRBJ2-5; possibly TRBD2 for D (7 bases). The J call may be wrong; the DNA end is better matched by TRBJ2-7. Per the germline V gene, CDR1 is SGHRS and CDR2 is YFSETQ. This CDR3 is 16 amino acids long. CDR3 loop: CASSLAPGGRDYEQYF. The CDR3 DNA follows: TGCGCCAGCAGCTTGGCGCCGGGGGGCAGGGACTACGAGCAGTACTTC.

Here the CDR3 DNA reads TGCAGTGCTAGAATGGCTGAAAAACTGTTTTTT. As protein: CSARMAEKLFF. The chain links TRBV20-1 to TRBJ1-4, with D hard to call. Germline assignment: CDR1 DFQATT and CDR2 SNEGSKA (reference sequence). V shed 2 bases and J shed 7 bases, with 5 bases lying between them. The CDR3 loop spans 11 amino acids.

This clone was detected only once. The rearrangement joins TRBV7-9 to TRBJ1-6, with TRBD1 matching 8 bases. The germline gives CDR1 SEHNR, CDR2 FQNEAQ (reference sequence). The CDR3 has 15 amino acids. Trimming at V came to 3 bases and at J to 10 bases, leaving 8 bases not matched to a gene. The CDR3 here is CASSFFPQGASPLHF. The CDR3 region has the DNA TGTGCCAGCAGCTTTTTTCCCCAGGGGGCCTCACCCCTCCACTTT.

This chain uses TRBV4-2 with TRBJ2-7; D may be TRBD2 (6 bases). Germline V lookup: CDR1 LGHNA, CDR2 YNFKEQ. Trimming stripped 4 bases from V and 0 bases from J, with 13 bases between. The CDR3 totals 15 residues. The CDR3 protein is CASSPAGGDSYEQYF. CDR3 DNA sequence: TGTGCCAGCAGCCCGGCAGGCGGGGACTCCTACGAGCAGTACTTC.

The chain employs TRBV19 and TRBJ2-4, with D possibly TRBD2 on 5 matching bases. Trimming stripped 2 bases from V and 0 bases from J, with 14 bases between. Per germline, CDR1 LNHDA and CDR2 SQIVND (reference sequence). The length of the CDR3 is 17 residues. DNA of the CDR3: TGTGCCAGTAGTATATCCCCGGGGTCCCTAGCCAAAAACATTCAGTACTTC. Its translation is CASSISPGSLAKNIQYF.